This T cell receptor (beta chain) appears in the sequencing data of a study of blood T cell repertoires in COVID-19. From germline, CDR1 is MNHEY and CDR2 SVGEGT. The CDR3 length is 12 residues. The V and J ends lost 3 bases and 7 bases respectively, with 9 bases between them. Assay used: immunoSEQ multiplex PCR; TCRdb lists only in-frame clones, some missing. The sample contains around 140,000 clones, over 75% of which appear only once. The TCR originated in a man aged 45 to 65 in a cohort exposed to, infected with or recovered from COVID-19 (not recorded which). The V gene is TRBV6-2 or TRBV6-3, the J gene TRBJ1-2; D remains unclear. Material: PBMCs or T cells enriched from blood (not recorded which). This CDR3 reads CASSYSVFGYTF. The CDR3 coding sequence is TGTGCCAGCAGTTATTCCGTTTTTGGCTACACCTTC.